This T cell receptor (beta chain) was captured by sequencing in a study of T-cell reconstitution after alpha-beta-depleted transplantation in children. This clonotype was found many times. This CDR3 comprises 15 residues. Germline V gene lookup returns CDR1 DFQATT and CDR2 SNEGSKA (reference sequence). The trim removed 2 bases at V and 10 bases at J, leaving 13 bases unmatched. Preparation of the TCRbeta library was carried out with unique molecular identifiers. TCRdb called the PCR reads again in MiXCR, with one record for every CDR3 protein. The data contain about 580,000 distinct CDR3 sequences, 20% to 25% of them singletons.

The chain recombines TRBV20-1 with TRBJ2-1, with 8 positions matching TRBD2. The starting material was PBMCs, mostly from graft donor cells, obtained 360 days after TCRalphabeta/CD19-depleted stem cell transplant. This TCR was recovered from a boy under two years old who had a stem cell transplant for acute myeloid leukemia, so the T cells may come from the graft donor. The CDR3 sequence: CSARISGTRIVEQFF. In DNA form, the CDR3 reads TGCAGTGCTAGAATATCCGGGACTAGGATCGTCGAGCAGTTCTTC.